This is a list of T cell receptor beta chains from one sample in a study of blood T cell repertoires in COVID-19. Produced via immunoSEQ multiplex PCR; TCRdb's table is partial and in-frame only. The sample holds about 50,000 clones, roughly nine tenths seen once. The sequenced material came from peripheral blood. The receptors were sampled from a human donor in a cohort sampled during active COVID-19. Both conserved end residues are part of each CDR3. The order of the fields is J gene, V gene, clone size, D gene, CDR3 DNA, CDR3 protein. D genes are given only for firm matches. The size entry is marked missing in some rows and otherwise reads once, few, many or a size class.

TRBJ1-1	TRBV10-3	-	TRBD1	TGTGCCATCAGTGAGGGGGGACAGCCGAACACTGAAGCTTTCTTT	CAISEGGQPNTEAFF
TRBJ2-3	TRBV19	-	-	TGTGCCAGTAGTACCACTAGATCAGATACGCAGTATTTT	CASSTTRSDTQYF
TRBJ1-1	TRBV6-2/TRBV6-3	-	TRBD1	TGTGCCAGCAGTTTCAGACAGGGAGGATTGTGGACTGAAGCTTTCTTT	CASSFRQGGLWTEAFF
TRBJ1-3	TRBV7-8	-	TRBD1	TGTGCCAGCAGCCGGGGCGGACAGGGGGCAGATTTTACCGGAAACACCATATATTTT	CASSRGGQGADFTGNTIYF
TRBJ1-5	TRBV6-6	-	-	TGTGCCAGCAGACAGGGAAATCAGCCCCAGCATTTT	CASRQGNQPQHF
TRBJ1-5	TRBV7-2	once	-	TGTGCCAGCAGCCAGCGGGTGACTCAGCCCCAGCATTTT	CASSQRVTQPQHF
TRBJ1-5	TRBV28	-	TRBD1	TGTGCCAGCAGTTTAGGGACAGGGGCCAATCAGCCCCAGCATTTT	CASSLGTGANQPQHF
TRBJ2-2	TRBV19	-	-	TGTGCCAGTAGTCCTCAGATTAACACCGGGGAGCTGTTTTTT	CASSPQINTGELFF
TRBJ1-2	TRBV27	-	TRBD1	TGTGCCAGCAGTTTTGGGGACAGGGGGCTTTCTGGCTACACCTTC	CASSFGDRGLSGYTF
TRBJ2-7	TRBV3-1/TRBV3-2	-	-	TGTGCCAGCAGCTCAGCGTTGGAGGGCTACGAGCAGTACTTC	CASSSALEGYEQYF
TRBJ1-1	TRBV7-9	-	-	TGTGCCAGCAGCTTTTTAGTGAACACTGAAGCTTTCTTT	CASSFLVNTEAFF
TRBJ2-5	TRBV7-2	-	TRBD1	TGTGCCAGCAGCCTCGACAGGGTGGAGACCCAGTACTTC	CASSLDRVETQYF
TRBJ1-2	TRBV19	-	-	TGTGCCAGTAAAAGAGAAGCGAACTATGGCTACACCTTC	CASKREANYGYTF
TRBJ1-1	TRBV2	once	-	TGTGCCAGCACCCCAAACGGGGTGAGCGCTGAAGCTTTCTTT	CASTPNGVSAEAFF
TRBJ1-1	TRBV28	-	TRBD1	TGTGCCAGCAGTTCGTCCCCCGGGACAGGGGACACTGAAGCTTTCTTT	CASSSSPGTGDTEAFF
TRBJ1-1	TRBV5-1	-	-	TGCGCCAGCAGCTTGGTTCAGGGCGATACTGAAGCTTTCTTT	CASSLVQGDTEAFF
TRBJ2-5	TRBV5-4	-	TRBD2	TGTGCCAGCAGCTTGGCGGGAGGGCTAAAGACCCAGTACTTC	CASSLAGGLKTQYF
TRBJ2-1	TRBV9	-	-	TGTGCCAGCAGCTCACTAGTTAGCCATGAGCAGTTCTTC	CASSSLVSHEQFF
TRBJ1-2	TRBV7-9	-	-	TGTGCCAGCAGCACTACAGGAGCGAGAAACTATGGCTACACCTTC	CASSTTGARNYGYTF
TRBJ2-3	TRBV7-2	-	TRBD2	TGTGCCAGCAGCTTAGGGGCCCCGGGGGGTTACCCCACAGATACGCAGTATTTT	CASSLGAPGGYPTDTQYF
TRBJ2-7	TRBV6-6	-	TRBD2	TGTGCCAGTTTCCGGGGGGGATCCTACGAGCAGTACTTC	CASFRGGSYEQYF
TRBJ1-5	TRBV2	-	-	TGTGCCAGCAGTGAAGCCGCGGGAGTCGTCCAGCCCCAGCATTTT	CASSEAAGVVQPQHF
TRBJ2-7	TRBV7-9	-	-	TGTGCCAGCAGCTTAGTCCCCTACTACGAGCAGTACTTC	CASSLVPYYEQYF
TRBJ2-1	TRBV20-1	once	TRBD2	TGCAGTGCTAGTATCCCCTCCCCGGGACTAGCTCGTAATGAGCAGTTCTTC	CSASIPSPGLARNEQFF
TRBJ2-3	TRBV19	-	TRBD1	TGTGCCAGTAGTAGGCGGACAGGGGGGGAAGATACGCAGTATTTT	CASSRRTGGEDTQYF
TRBJ1-2	TRBV10-3	-	TRBD1	TGTGCCATCAGTGAGGGACAGGTCTATGGCTACACCTTC	CAISEGQVYGYTF
TRBJ1-1	TRBV6-5	-	-	TGTGCCAGCATGACCGACAGGACCAACACTGAAGCTTTCTTT	CASMTDRTNTEAFF
TRBJ2-2	TRBV19	-	-	TGTGCCAGTAGAGAGGGGGGGACTAACACCGGGGAGCTGTTTTTT	CASREGGTNTGELFF
TRBJ2-3	TRBV29-1	-	TRBD2	TGCAGCGCCCGGGGCGTAGCGGGAGGGTCAGATACGCAGTATTTT	CSARGVAGGSDTQYF
TRBJ2-5	TRBV19	-	TRBD2	TGTGCCAGTAGGGGGCGGGGAGGGGAGGAGACCCAGTACTTC	CASRGRGGEETQYF
TRBJ1-2	TRBV4-1	-	-	TGCGCCAGCAGCCAAGATGGAGGGGTAGTGAACTATGGCTACACCTTC	CASSQDGGVVNYGYTF
TRBJ2-7	TRBV10-1	-	-	TGCGCCAGCAGTGAACAAGGGGCCTACGAGCAGTACTTC	CASSEQGAYEQYF
TRBJ1-1	TRBV10-3	-	-	TGTGCCATCAGTCCAGGGCAGGGGAACACTGAAGCTTTCTTT	CAISPGQGNTEAFF
TRBJ2-2	TRBV15	-	-	TGTGCCACCAGCCCGGACTTCGGCACCGGGGAGCTGTTTTTT	CATSPDFGTGELFF
TRBJ1-5	TRBV4-1	-	TRBD1	TGCGCCAGCAGCCAAGCGGAGACAGGGAGACAGCCCCAGCATTTT	CASSQAETGRQPQHF
TRBJ2-5	TRBV5-1	-	TRBD2	TGCGCCAGCAGCTTGTTAGCGGGCCAACAAGAGACCCAGTACTTC	CASSLLAGQQETQYF
TRBJ1-2	TRBV5-4	-	TRBD1	TGTGCCAGCAGCTCGGACAGGGGGTATGGCTACACCTTC	CASSSDRGYGYTF
TRBJ2-7	TRBV2	-	-	TGTGCCAGCATCGGACTGAGCTCCTACGAGCAGTACTTC	CASIGLSSYEQYF
TRBJ2-5	TRBV10-3	once	TRBD2	TGTGCCACTTCCGCGGGGCAGGGAGGGAAAGAGACCCAGTACTTC	CATSAGQGGKETQYF
TRBJ1-5	TRBV30	-	-	TGTGCCTGGAGTGCGAATTCATACAGGGTGTACAATCAGCCCCAGCATTTT	CAWSANSYRVYNQPQHF
TRBJ2-5	TRBV27	-	-	TGTGCCAGCAGTCCCGCTAGCCGGCAGACCCAGTACTTC	CASSPASRQTQYF
TRBJ2-7	TRBV9	-	-	TGTGCCAGCAGCGTAGATCAGGGCCCCTACGAGCAGTACTTC	CASSVDQGPYEQYF
TRBJ1-3	TRBV15	once	TRBD1	TGTGCCACCAGCAGAGCCCCGGGGACAGGGAGGGGAAACACCATATATTTT	CATSRAPGTGRGNTIYF
TRBJ2-7	TRBV3-1/TRBV3-2	-	-	TGTGCCAGCAGCCAAGGGGGCGGCAGCCCTCACGAGCAGTACTTC	CASSQGGGSPHEQYF
TRBJ2-7	TRBV12-3/TRBV12-4	-	TRBD1	TGTGCCAGCCGGGACAGCTCCTACGAGCAGTACTTC	CASRDSSYEQYF
TRBJ1-1	TRBV19	-	-	TGTGCCAGTAGTATTGAGGCGGTCTCTGAAGCTTTCTTT	CASSIEAVSEAFF
TRBJ1-1	TRBV7-9	few	-	TGTGCCAGCACTCCGGGGGGGAACACTGAAGCTTTCTTT	CASTPGGNTEAFF
TRBJ2-1	TRBV2	-	-	TGTGCCAGCACCGAGGTGCGGGGTTTATTTGATGAGCAGTTCTTC	CASTEVRGLFDEQFF
TRBJ1-2	TRBV7-9	-	-	TGTGCCAGCATTATAGATCCGGAGGAGGGCTACACCTTC	CASIIDPEEGYTF
TRBJ2-1	TRBV25-1	-	TRBD2	TGTGCCAGCAGGGGGACTAGCGGGATCAATGAGCAGTTCTTC	CASRGTSGINEQFF
TRBJ2-3	TRBV24-1	few	TRBD1	TGTGCCACCGGGACAGGGAGCACAGATACGCAGTATTTT	CATGTGSTDTQYF
TRBJ2-6	TRBV25-1	-	TRBD2	TGTGCCAGCAGTGAAAGCGGGGCGCGAGGGGCCAACGTCCTGACTTTC	CASSESGARGANVLTF